This T cell receptor beta chain was observed in a study of cytomegalovirus exposure and HLA in healthy donors. Regarding the study as a whole: According to an earlier analysis, most TCR beta V segments yielded productive rearrangements about 90% or about 30% of the time. Later analysis identified several of the most significant clusters that appeared linked to common viral pathogens. Apparent HLA restriction characterized most CMV-associated TCR beta chains in a later analysis.

CDR3 length: 15 residues. Germline values: CDR1 MNHEY, CDR2 SMNVEV (reference sequence). V was trimmed by 5 bases and J by 2 bases, leaving 14 bases between them. PCR primers comprised 60 Vbeta and 13 Jbeta primers. TCRdb's table, derived via immunoSEQ multiplex PCR, lists solely in-frame clones and lacks some. The sample consists of about 200,000 clones, 75% to 90% of them appearing once. This clone was counted between two and nine times. Its antigen is unknown. The sequence was obtained from a woman aged 50 to 65 in good health and CMV-seropositive. The V call is TRBV27, the J call TRBJ2-3; D is perhaps TRBD1 (6 bases). Material for sequencing was PBMCs. CDR3 nucleotides: TGTGCCAGCAGTCAACGACAGGCCTACACAGATACGCAGTATTTT. This translates into CASSQRQAYTDTQYF.